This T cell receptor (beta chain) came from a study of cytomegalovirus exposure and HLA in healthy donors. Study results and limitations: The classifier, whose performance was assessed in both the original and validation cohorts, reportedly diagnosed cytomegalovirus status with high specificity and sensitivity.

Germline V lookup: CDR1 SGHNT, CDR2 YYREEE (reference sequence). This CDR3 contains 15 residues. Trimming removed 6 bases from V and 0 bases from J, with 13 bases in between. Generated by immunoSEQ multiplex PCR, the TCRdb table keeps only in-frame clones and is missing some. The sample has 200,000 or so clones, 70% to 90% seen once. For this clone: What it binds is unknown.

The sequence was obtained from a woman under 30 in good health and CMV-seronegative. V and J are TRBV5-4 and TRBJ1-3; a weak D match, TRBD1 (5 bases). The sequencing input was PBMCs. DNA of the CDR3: TGTGCCAGCACCCCGGACATTAGCTCTGGAAACACCATATATTTT. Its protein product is CASTPDISSGNTIYF. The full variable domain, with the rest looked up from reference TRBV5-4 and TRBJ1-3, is ETGVTQSPTHLIKTRGQQVTLRCSSQSGHNTVSWYQQALGQGPQFIFQYYREEENGRGNFPPRFSGLQFPNYSSELNVNALELDDSALYLCASTPDISSGNTIYFGEGSWLTVV.